The 25 T cell receptor beta chains below were found in one sample sequenced in a study of neurological immune-mediated disorders. MiXCR, applied by TCRdb to the 5' RACE reads, yields one record per CDR3 protein. The table records about 36,000 distinct CDR3 sequences, 11% of them present only once. Described time point: technical triplicate 1. The sequenced sample consisted of PBMCs. These TCRs come from a man in his 60s with HTLV-1-associated myelopathy (HAM/TSP).

The table lists this clonotype with many counts. This rearrangement joins TRBV27 to TRBJ1-6; TRBD1 is a possible D gene (5 bases). The CDR3 has 15 residues. Germline loops: CDR1 MNHEY, CDR2 SMNVEV (reference sequence). V lost 6 bases and J 9 bases, leaving 18 bases between the germline ends. CDR3 protein: CASRPSQGIGSPLHF. In DNA form, the CDR3 reads TGTGCCAGCAGACCGTCGCAGGGTATAGGTTCACCCCTCCACTTT.

This clonotype rates as medium-sized. V and J are TRBV5-1 and TRBJ1-1, with D uncertain. The CDR3 covers 14 residues. V was clipped by 3 bases and J by 1 base, with 10 bases between them. Per the germline V gene, CDR1 is SGHRS and CDR2 is YFSETQ. The CDR3 loop reads CASSSLPSNTEAFF. The CDR3 DNA is TGCGCCAGCAGCTCGCTACCCTCGAACACTGAAGCTTTCTTT. Variable domain in full (rest from reference TRBV5-1 and TRBJ1-1): KAGVTQTPRYLIKTRGQQVTLSCSPISGHRSVSWYQQTPGQGLQFLFEYFSETQRNKGNFPGRFSGRQFSNSRSEMNVSTLELGDSALYLCASSSLPSNTEAFFGQGTRLTVV.

This clonotype was detected many times. The CDR3 DNA is TGTGCCAGCAGTTTGACTAGCGTCTCGGTCAATGAGCAGTTCTTC. Protein sequence: CASSLTSVSVNEQFF. The gene calls are TRBV2 and TRBJ2-1; 8 bases fit TRBD2. Per germline, CDR1 SNHLY and CDR2 FYNNEI. This CDR3 has 15 residues. Trimming took 5 bases from V and 6 from J; bases not matched to a gene: 9.

Many counts were recorded for this clonotype. The J gene is TRBJ2-7, the V gene TRBV24-1, with a weak D call TRBD2 (6 bases). The length of the CDR3 is 12 residues. V lost 12 bases and J 6 bases, leaving 17 bases between the germline ends. Germline values: CDR1 KGHDR, CDR2 SFDVKD. CDR3 in DNA: TGTGCCTCCAATCTGCGGGGTGGCGAGCAGTACTTC. Its translation: CASNLRGGEQYF.

This clonotype has ten or more counts. The V and J genes are TRBV28 and TRBJ2-7, with 15 bases that match TRBD2. Germline assignment: CDR1 MDHEN and CDR2 SYDVKM. The J segment lost 4 bases and the V segment lost 4 bases, leaving 8 bases of the junction unmatched. The CDR3 runs 17 residues. CDR3 DNA sequence: TGTGCCAGCAGTTCGCGGACTAGCGGGAGGGTCTTTTACGAGCAGTACTTC. Translated: CASSSRTSGRVFYEQYF.

This clonotype was found many times. The chain has TRBV15 and TRBJ2-1; no clear D gene. The CDR3 is 13 amino acids. V dropped 3 bases and J dropped 5 bases, with 8 bases sitting between them. Germline CDR1 and CDR2: LNHNV and YYDKDF (reference sequence). The CDR3 loop is CATSSRGDNEQFF. The CDR3 DNA reads TGTGCCACCAGCAGCCGCGGTGACAATGAGCAGTTCTTC. The whole variable domain, remainder taken from reference TRBV15 and TRBJ2-1, is DAMVIQNPRYQVTQFGKPVTLSCSQTLNHNVMYWYQQKSSQAPKLLFHYYDKDFNNEADTPDNFQSRRPNTSFCFLDIRSPGLGDTAMYLCATSSRGDNEQFFGPGTRLTVL.

In its sample, this clonotype was seen many times. The rearrangement joins TRBV20-1 to TRBJ1-2; TRBD1 is a possible D gene (6 bases). V shed 3 bases and J shed 6 bases, with 14 bases lying between them. The CDR3 is 13 amino acids. Germline CDR1 and CDR2: DFQATT and SNEGSKA (reference sequence). Here the CDR3 DNA reads TGCAGTGCTAGGGACAGATCCGTAGATGGCTACACCTTC. Translating it yields CSARDRSVDGYTF.

This clonotype was counted only a few times. This chain uses TRBV5-1 with TRBJ1-4; tentatively, D is TRBD1 (5 bases). The CDR3 is 13 residues long. Germline CDR1 and CDR2: SGHRS and YFSETQ. The V end lost 0 bases, the J end lost 8 bases, and 8 bases lay between the germline ends. CDR3 nucleotides: TGCGCCAGCAGCTTGGGGACAACGGAAAAACTGTTTTTT. Its protein product is CASSLGTTEKLFF.

At least ten counts were recorded for this clonotype. This chain links TRBV5-5 with TRBJ2-7; TRBD1 is a possible D gene (6 bases). Trimming pared 0 bases from V and 2 bases from J, leaving 15 bases between. CDR3 length: 16 amino acids. Germline V gene data show CDR1 as SGHKS and CDR2 as YYEKEE (reference sequence). The CDR3 loop is CASSLGEDRIAYEQYF. CDR3 nucleotide sequence: TGTGCCAGCAGCTTGGGCGAAGACAGGATAGCCTACGAGCAGTACTTC.

This clonotype was detected many times. The chain recombines TRBV7-2 with TRBJ2-3, with 7 bases aligning to TRBD2. J gave up 4 bases and V 2 bases, and 6 bases lay outside the gene matches. In germline, CDR1 is SGHTA, CDR2 FQGNSA. The CDR3 consists of 15 residues. The CDR3 sequence is CASSLSGIIPDTQYF. CDR3 coding DNA: TGTGCCAGCAGCTTAAGCGGGATTATCCCAGATACGCAGTATTTT.

This clonotype was picked up many times. V gene TRBV7-8 combines with J gene TRBJ2-1; D may be TRBD1 or TRBD2 (6 bases each). The CDR3 consists of 14 residues. Trimming cost V 1 base and J 7 bases, with 11 bases left between them. Per germline, CDR1 SGHVS and CDR2 FQNEAQ. CDR3 DNA: TGTGCCAGCAGCTTAGTAGGGGGAGGAAATGAGCAGTTCTTC. It encodes CASSLVGGGNEQFF.

This clonotype was detected ten times or more. The chain links TRBV5-1 to TRBJ1-1, with 7 bases that match TRBD1. The CDR3 has 13 residues. J lost 9 bases, V lost 0 bases, and 5 bases had no gene match. Germline-derived CDR1 and CDR2 are SGHRS and YFSETQ. CDR3 coding DNA: TGCGCCAGCAGCTTGGGAGGGACAGCTAAAGCTTTCTTT. This sequence encodes CASSLGGTAKAFF.

This clonotype has ten or more counts. This rearrangement joins TRBV20-1 to TRBJ2-5; D is undetermined. Germline CDR1 reads DFQATT; CDR2 reads SNEGSKA (reference sequence). The CDR3 consists of 14 residues. V was shortened by 3 bases and J by 9 bases, with 20 bases between the two germline ends. The CDR3 protein is CSASHSKFEVAQYF. In nucleotides, the CDR3 is TGCAGTGCTAGCCATTCAAAATTTGAAGTGGCCCAGTACTTC.

In this sample, this clonotype turned up many times. The chain uses TRBV24-1 and TRBJ2-1; the D call may be TRBD1 or TRBD2 (5 bases each). Trimming removed 4 bases at V and 15 bases at J, with 12 bases between. The germline gives CDR1 KGHDR, CDR2 SFDVKD. The CDR3 loop spans 11 amino acids. CDR3 DNA sequence: TGTGCCACCAGTGACGGGGCTCATCTGTTCTTC. Protein: CATSDGAHLFF.

At least ten counts were recorded for this clonotype. This sequence joins TRBV7-2 and TRBJ1-2, with a possible D match to TRBD1 (5 bases). Trimming cost V 1 base and J 2 bases, with 14 bases left between them. The CDR3 has 16 residues. In germline, CDR1 is SGHTA, CDR2 FQGNSA. CDR3 DNA sequence: TGTGCCAGCAGCTTAGGATTCTTGGGGGAAAACTATGGCTACACCTTC. Translation gives CASSLGFLGENYGYTF.

This clonotype was seen repeatedly, ten times or more. The CDR3 DNA reads as TGTGCCAGCGGACTCTCGGGTAATTCACCCCTCCACTTT. It encodes CASGLSGNSPLHF. The rearrangement joins TRBV25-1 to TRBJ1-6; D not certain. Trimming removed 8 bases at V and 6 bases at J, with 11 bases between. Per germline, CDR1 MGHDK and CDR2 SYGVNS. This CDR3 contains 13 residues. Variable domain in full (rest from reference TRBV25-1 and TRBJ1-6): EADIYQTPRYLVIGTGKKITLECSQTMGHDKMYWYQQDPGMELHLIHYSYGVNSTEKGDLSSESTVSRIRTEHFPLTLESARPSHTSQYLCASGLSGNSPLHFGNGTRLTVT.

This clonotype turned up a few times. In DNA, the CDR3 is TGTGCCAGCAGCCTAACCAGGACGGTCGTACAAGAGACCCAGTACTTC. Its protein product is CASSLTRTVVQETQYF. The V call is TRBV11-2, the J call TRBJ2-5; D gene ambiguous. Trimming cost V 5 bases and J 2 bases, with 18 bases left between them. The CDR3 has 16 amino acids. CDR1 is SGHAT, CDR2 FQNNGV, per germline.

This clonotype came up many times. The gene calls are TRBV18 and TRBJ1-2; D gene uncertain. Trimming pared 3 bases from V and 8 bases from J, leaving 22 bases between. Germline assignment: CDR1 KGHSH and CDR2 LQKENI. The CDR3 totals 16 residues. CDR3 protein: CASSPLRTGEQNGYTF. CDR3 DNA: TGTGCCAGCTCACCTCTACGTACCGGGGAACAGAACGGCTACACCTTC. Full variable domain (outside the CDR3, taken from reference TRBV18 and TRBJ1-2): NAGVMQNPRHLVRRRGQEARLRCSPMKGHSHVYWYRQLPEEGLKFMVYLQKENIIDESGMPKERFSAEFPKEGPSILRIQQVVRGDSAAYFCASSPLRTGEQNGYTFGSGTRLTVV.

This clonotype was picked up many times. The rearrangement joins TRBV20-1 to TRBJ2-4; 7 bases agree with TRBD1. The CDR3 is 13 residues long. Per the germline V gene, CDR1 is DFQATT and CDR2 is SNEGSKA (reference sequence). The CDR3 sequence: CRAGTVGKNIQYF. The CDR3, as DNA: TGCAGGGCCGGGACAGTCGGCAAAAACATTCAGTACTTC.

This clonotype was detected many times. This chain uses TRBV3-1 with TRBJ1-2; the match to TRBD1 covers 8 bases. Germline CDR1 is LGHDT and CDR2 is YNNKEL (reference sequence). Losses at the gene ends were 4 bases for V and 4 bases for J; bases not matched to a gene: 5. This CDR3 contains 14 residues. CDR3 sequence reads: CASSPRQGSYGYTF. The CDR3 DNA sequence: TGTGCCAGCAGCCCTCGACAGGGGAGCTATGGCTACACCTTC.

This clonotype was seen ten or more times. The rearrangement uses TRBV12-3 or TRBV12-4 and TRBJ1-1; no firm D call. V was trimmed by 1 base and J by 1 base, leaving 7 bases between them. This CDR3 region has 14 residues. The CDR3 DNA is TGTGCCAGCAGTTTAGGAGCGGCGAACACTGAAGCTTTCTTT. Translating gives CASSLGAANTEAFF.

This clonotype was found many times. The chain has TRBV29-1 and TRBJ1-5, with 12 bases aligning to TRBD1. The CDR3 spans 19 residues. Germline CDR1 SQVTM, CDR2 ANQGSEA. Germline trimming cut 7 bases from V and 1 base from J; bases unmatched to any gene: 17. The CDR3 here is CSELNRLGQGARSNQPQHF. The CDR3 DNA reads TGCAGCGAATTAAATCGCTTGGGACAGGGGGCGCGGAGCAATCAGCCCCAGCATTTT.

The sample holds a few counts of this clonotype. The V and J genes are TRBV7-3 and TRBJ2-3; D is ambiguous. The CDR3 has 15 residues. Deletions cut 0 bases from V and 0 bases from J, with 7 bases between. Germline V CDR1 and CDR2: SGHTA, FQGTGA. CDR3 coding DNA: TGTGCCAGCAGCTTAACCCCGGACAGCACAGATACGCAGTATTTT. It translates to CASSLTPDSTDTQYF.

In this sample, this clonotype turned up many times. The CDR3 spells CSARTSGSGVLGTDTQYF. DNA for the CDR3: TGCAGTGCCAGGACTAGCGGGAGTGGGGTTTTGGGCACAGATACGCAGTATTTT. The J gene is TRBJ2-3, the V gene TRBV20-1; TRBD2 matches at 13 bases. J was trimmed by 1 base and V by 6 bases; bases with no gene match: 13. CDR1 is DFQATT, CDR2 SNEGSKA, per germline (reference sequence). There are 18 residues in the CDR3.

This clonotype was seen many times. The V call is TRBV20-1, the J call TRBJ2-7, with 7 bases aligning to TRBD1. Germline values: CDR1 DFQATT, CDR2 SNEGSKA (reference sequence). Trimming removed 5 bases from V and 10 bases from J; junction bases left unmatched: 11. The CDR3 is made up of 12 amino acids. The CDR3 region is CSASATGKGQYF. The DNA of the CDR3 is TGCAGTGCTTCCGCGACAGGGAAGGGCCAGTACTTC.